These 14 T cell receptor beta chains originate from one sample sequenced in a study of shared clonotypes between healthy human individuals. Generated by immunoSEQ multiplex PCR, the TCRdb table keeps only in-frame clones and is missing some. The top ten hold approximately 0.39% of the sample, which has about 2.3 million clones, 85% to 95% seen once. Sequencing was performed on naive CD4+ T cells from PBMCs. Regarding subset: CD45RA+ positively selected. These receptors all come from a man aged 18-30 years in good health. Some clones in this sample may be carry-over from other donors' samples.

The gene calls are TRBV9 and TRBJ1-3; no reliable D call. Trimming shortened V by 0 bases and J by 0 bases, and 10 bases separated the two germline ends. The CDR3 sequence is 16 residues long. Germline-derived CDR1 and CDR2 are SGDLS and YYNGEE. The CDR3 spells CASSVGGVISGNTIYF. DNA for the CDR3: TGTGCCAGCAGCGTAGGTGGCGTAATCTCTGGAAACACCATATATTTT.

The J gene is TRBJ2-1, the V gene TRBV18; tentative D call: TRBD2 (6 bases). CDR1 and CDR2 (germline): KGHSH, LQKENI. The CDR3 loop spans 15 amino acids. Trimming removed 4 bases at V and 0 bases at J, with 10 bases between. The CDR3 protein is CASSRTGSSYNEQFF. For the CDR3, the DNA is TGTGCCAGCTCACGAACCGGGAGCTCCTACAATGAGCAGTTCTTC.

Comment on this clone: Other DNA sequences in this sample translate to the same CDR3. The CDR3 spells CASSSQGNYGYTF. The DNA for the CDR3 is TGTGCCAGCTCATCACAGGGGAACTATGGCTACACCTTC. The V call is TRBV18, the J call TRBJ1-2, with TRBD1 matching 7 bases. Trimming removed 5 bases from V and 2 bases from J; junction bases left unmatched: 2. The CDR3 consists of 13 residues. The germline CDR1 and CDR2 sequences are KGHSH and LQKENI.

V gene TRBV28 combines with J gene TRBJ2-5, with unresolved D. Germline values: CDR1 MDHEN, CDR2 SYDVKM. The CDR3 sequence is 12 residues long. Trimming removed 6 bases at V and 7 bases at J, with 12 bases between. This chain's CDR3 is CASRSNYATQYF. CDR3 bases: TGTGCCAGCAGATCCAACTACGCGACCCAGTACTTC.

This sequence joins TRBV25-1 and TRBJ2-5; D uncertain. Germline V gene sequence: CDR1 MGHDK, CDR2 SYGVNS. V lost 3 bases to trimming and J lost 0 bases, with 8 bases between them. This CDR3 has 14 residues. CDR3 region: CASSEELYQETQYF. In DNA, the CDR3 is TGTGCCAGCAGTGAGGAGCTGTACCAAGAGACCCAGTACTTC.

This clone showed up just once. The chain employs TRBV5-4 and TRBJ2-3; D remains unclear. Germline loops: CDR1 SGHNT, CDR2 YYREEE (reference sequence). The CDR3 runs 13 residues. V lost 4 bases and J 4 bases, leaving 10 bases between the germline ends. The CDR3 region is CASSTVMADTQYF. CDR3 nucleotide sequence: TGTGCCAGCAGCACGGTAATGGCAGATACGCAGTATTTT.

This sequence joins TRBV5-1 and TRBJ1-2, with D possibly being TRBD1 (5 bases). The V gene lost 3 bases and the J gene lost 5 bases, with 20 bases spanning the gap. The germline CDR1 and CDR2 sequences are SGHRS and YFSETQ. The CDR3 runs to 16 residues. The CDR3 spells CASSSTAGPGQYGYTF. In DNA form, the CDR3 reads TGCGCCAGCAGCTCGACCGCGGGACCGGGGCAGTATGGCTACACCTTC.

In DNA, the CDR3 is TGTGCCAGCAGGTTCCTAGAGCAGCCCCAGCATTTT. It yields the protein CASRFLEQPQHF. The J gene is TRBJ1-5, the V gene TRBV28; D gene uncertain. Germline V gene sequence: CDR1 MDHEN, CDR2 SYDVKM. This CDR3 region has 12 residues. Deletions cut 6 bases from V and 7 bases from J, with 10 bases between.

V gene TRBV5-1 combines with J gene TRBJ2-5; a possible D gene is TRBD1 (6 bases). Germline V gene sequence: CDR1 SGHRS, CDR2 YFSETQ. V was trimmed by 0 bases and J by 4 bases, leaving 10 bases between them. This CDR3 is 14 amino acids long. CDR3 DNA: TGCGCCAGCAGCTTGGGGCGCAGGGGAGAGACCCAGTACTTC. Its protein is CASSLGRRGETQYF.

This clone was found once. The genes are TRBV30 and TRBJ2-1; 11 bases map to TRBD2. The V segment lost 5 bases and the J segment 6 bases; nucleotides outside the gene matches: 6. This CDR3 has 14 residues. Germline V CDR1 and CDR2: GTSNPN, SVGIG (reference sequence). The CDR3 nucleotides read TGTGCCTGGTTCACTAGCGGGAGATCCAATGAGCAGTTCTTC. Amino acids: CAWFTSGRSNEQFF.

CDR3 sequence: CASSPGQGDPYSNQPQHF. The DNA for the CDR3 is TGCGCCAGCAGCCCGGGACAGGGGGACCCGTATAGCAATCAGCCCCAGCATTTT. This rearrangement joins TRBV5-1 to TRBJ1-5; 11 nucleotides line up with TRBD1. Unmatched junction bases numbered 9, after V lost 4 bases and J lost 0 bases. The CDR3 covers 18 residues. In germline, CDR1 is SGHRS, CDR2 YFSETQ. Full variable domain (outside the CDR3, taken from reference TRBV5-1 and TRBJ1-5): KAGVTQTPRYLIKTRGQQVTLSCSPISGHRSVSWYQQTPGQGLQFLFEYFSETQRNKGNFPGRFSGRQFSNSRSEMNVSTLELGDSALYLCASSPGQGDPYSNQPQHFGDGTRLSIL.

The CDR3 sequence: CASSLANRGNTEAFF. The CDR3 coding sequence is TGTGCCAGCAGCTTAGCGAACAGGGGTAACACTGAAGCTTTCTTT. V and J are TRBV7-9 and TRBJ1-1; 7 bases line up with TRBD1. CDR3 length equals 15 residues. Trimming removed 0 bases from V and 2 bases from J; junction bases left unmatched: 3. Per the germline V gene, CDR1 is SEHNR and CDR2 is FQNEAQ (reference sequence).

This clone showed up just once. The CDR3 protein is CASSNRRSGANVLTF. The CDR3 nucleotides read TGTGCCAGCAGCAATCGCCGCTCTGGGGCCAACGTCCTGACTTTC. The V gene is TRBV6-6, the J gene TRBJ2-6; D is unclear. V was trimmed by 6 bases and J by 0 bases, leaving 9 bases between them. Per germline, CDR1 MNHNY and CDR2 SVGAGI (reference sequence). CDR3 length: 15 amino acids.

Written as DNA, the CDR3 is TGTGCCAGCAGTCCACCCTCAAGGAACTATGGCTACACCTTC. It encodes CASSPPSRNYGYTF. This chain connects TRBV28 to TRBJ1-2; D ambiguous. This CDR3 comprises 14 residues. Germline CDR1 is MDHEN and CDR2 is SYDVKM. V was clipped by 5 bases and J by 2 bases, with 12 bases between them.